This T cell receptor (beta chain) was recovered during a study of OX40 agonist ivuxolimab in advanced cancers. V was cut by 7 bases and J by 7 bases, with 19 bases left in between. This CDR3 is built from 14 residues. Germline CDR1 is GTSNPN and CDR2 is SVGIG (reference sequence). Profiled with immunoSEQ multiplex PCR; TCRdb holds only in-frame clones, not every one. This repertoire shows tens of thousands of clones, approximately 90% found once; its top ten account for roughly 0.76%. This chain connects TRBV30 to TRBJ2-2; possible D gene TRBD2, 5 bases. The source of this sequence is an adult with an advanced solid tumor such as melanoma, head and neck, liver or kidney cancer. Sequenced material: CD4+ or CD8+ T cells sorted from blood, taken in a trial of the OX40 agonist ivuxolimab. In DNA, the CDR3 is TGTGCCTCTAAGGTGGGAGAGGGTTTCGGGGAGCTGTTTTTT. Encoded protein: CASKVGEGFGELFF.